The clone carrying this TCR beta chain was counted ten times or more. The antigen is undetermined. From germline, CDR1 is LNHDA and CDR2 SQIVND (reference sequence). CDR3 length equals 14 residues. The J segment lost 5 bases and the V segment lost 5 bases, leaving 2 bases of the junction unmatched. As processed by the authors: Each donor had about 95,000 to nearly 550,000 clonotypes. TCRdb re-derived calls from the 5' RACE reads in MiXCR, one entry per CDR3 protein. The authors' filters were not applied to this entry. The data contain hundreds of thousands of distinct CDR3 sequences, 28% of them singletons. The data were taken from a study of identical twins' blood T cells. The study's findings and limits: Abundant TCRbeta CDR3s overlapped more between twins than with unrelated donors. V gene usage reportedly matched far better within twin pairs than unrelated donors.

Likely shared infections and vaccines: all three twin pairs were reared together. V gene TRBV19 combines with J gene TRBJ1-6; 8 nucleotides match TRBD1. Material for sequencing was PBMCs. This receptor was taken from a woman aged 18-49 years in good health. This CDR3 reads CASSGQGDNSPLHF. The DNA for the CDR3 is TGTGCCAGTAGTGGACAGGGCGATAATTCACCCCTCCACTTT.